Detailed here is one TCR beta chain. The sample originates from a study of blood T cell repertoires in COVID-19. The overall study: From T cells, B-cell-depleted T cells, or PBMCs came the material, which was cDNA or gDNA.

Germline loops: CDR1 LGHDT, CDR2 YNNKEL (reference sequence). The CDR3 is made up of 11 amino acids. V was cut by 3 bases and J by 8 bases, with 7 bases left in between. Study members were between 18 and 89 years old and lived in 20 to 30 US regions. Donors were grouped by their self-reported clinical history. What the recovered Cohort 3 donors had was two negative PCRs, clearance, or symptom resolution. Repertoires were generated with immunoSEQ multiplex PCR, while TCRdb's copy carries only in-frame clones and drops some. The sample has hundreds of thousands of clones, around 87% seen once. V usage is TRBV3-1 (or the pseudogene TRBV3-2) and J usage is TRBJ1-1, with D tentatively TRBD1 (5 bases). The sequencing input was PBMCs or T cells enriched from blood (not recorded which). This TCR was recovered from a man aged 18 to 29 who had recovered from COVID-19. The DNA for the CDR3 is TGTGCCAGCAGCCAGGGGCTCGAAGCTTTCTTT. It yields the protein CASSQGLEAFF.